The rows below give T cell receptor beta chains drawn from one sample of a study of cytomegalovirus exposure and HLA in healthy donors. Profiling relied on immunoSEQ multiplex PCR, and the TCRdb table lists in-frame clones only, not all of them. The table lists approximately 140,000 clones, 80% of them singletons. Sequencing used PBMCs. The receptors originated from a woman between 35 and 50 years old in good health and CMV-seronegative. The CDR3 runs from the conserved cysteine through the conserved F or W. D genes are given only for firm matches. Only some rows state a clone size, as once, few, many or a class for expanded clones.

clone size: NA
J gene: TRBJ1-5
D gene: NA
V gene: TRBV6-1
CDR3 DNA: TGTGCCAGCACCCTGAGGGCTTCCAATCAGCCCCAGCATTTT
CDR3 protein: CASTLRASNQPQHF

clone size: NA
J gene: TRBJ1-1
D gene: NA
V gene: TRBV6-1
CDR3 DNA: TGTGCCAGCAGTGGGGGGGGCCCTGAAGCTTTCTTT
CDR3 protein: CASSGGGPEAFF

clone size: NA
J gene: TRBJ1-1
D gene: NA
V gene: TRBV9
CDR3 DNA: TGTGCCAGCAGCCCTCTAGGTGGGAACACTGAAGCTTTCTTT
CDR3 protein: CASSPLGGNTEAFF

clone size: NA
J gene: TRBJ2-2
D gene: NA
V gene: TRBV27
CDR3 DNA: TGTGCCAGCATCGGGGGACTGTCCACCGGGGAGCTGTTTTTT
CDR3 protein: CASIGGLSTGELFF

clone size: NA
J gene: TRBJ1-2
D gene: NA
V gene: TRBV7-2
CDR3 DNA: TGTGCCAGCAGCTTAGCGCACGGGTATGGCTACACCTTC
CDR3 protein: CASSLAHGYGYTF

clone size: NA
J gene: TRBJ2-1
D gene: TRBD1
V gene: TRBV19
CDR3 DNA: TGTGCCAGTAGTATCGAAGCAGGGGGACAGGGCTATGACCATGAGCAGTTCTTC
CDR3 protein: CASSIEAGGQGYDHEQFF

clone size: NA
J gene: TRBJ1-2
D gene: TRBD1
V gene: TRBV12-5
CDR3 DNA: TGTGCTAGTGGTTTGCAGGGGGCGGAAGGCTACACCTTC
CDR3 protein: CASGLQGAEGYTF

clone size: few
J gene: TRBJ1-6
D gene: TRBD1
V gene: TRBV6-6
CDR3 DNA: TGTGCCAGCAGTTATTTGGACAGGGGAAACTCACCCCTCCACTTT
CDR3 protein: CASSYLDRGNSPLHF

clone size: NA
J gene: TRBJ2-7
D gene: TRBD2
V gene: TRBV5-4
CDR3 DNA: TGTGCCAGCAGCTTGGACCTAGCGGGAGTCAACGAGCAGTACTTC
CDR3 protein: CASSLDLAGVNEQYF

clone size: NA
J gene: TRBJ2-7
D gene: NA
V gene: TRBV28
CDR3 DNA: TGTGCCAGCAGTTTAGAGGGTTACGAGCAGTACTTC
CDR3 protein: CASSLEGYEQYF

clone size: NA
J gene: TRBJ2-1
D gene: NA
V gene: TRBV4-2
CDR3 DNA: TGTGCCAGCAGCCAAGATCGGGGGGCCTCTAATGAGCAGTTCTTC
CDR3 protein: CASSQDRGASNEQFF

clone size: NA
J gene: TRBJ2-1
D gene: TRBD1
V gene: TRBV5-1
CDR3 DNA: TGCGCCAGCAGCTTGACGGATCAGGGGGTGGATGAGCAGTTCTTC
CDR3 protein: CASSLTDQGVDEQFF

clone size: NA
J gene: TRBJ1-5
D gene: NA
V gene: TRBV12-5
CDR3 DNA: TGTGCTAGTGGTTTGGTAGTGGGCGTGGGAGCGTCCCCCCAGCATTTT
CDR3 protein: CASGLVVGVGASPQHF

clone size: NA
J gene: TRBJ2-7
D gene: NA
V gene: TRBV28
CDR3 DNA: TGTGCCAGCAGTTTTTTGGGGAGTGTGGCTTACGAGCAGTACTTC
CDR3 protein: CASSFLGSVAYEQYF

clone size: few
J gene: TRBJ2-1
D gene: TRBD2
V gene: TRBV4-2
CDR3 DNA: TGTGCCAGCAGCCAAGTTTGGGCTAGCGGCACTACTAGCTCCTACAATGAGCAGTTCTTC
CDR3 protein: CASSQVWASGTTSSYNEQFF

clone size: NA
J gene: TRBJ2-7
D gene: TRBD2
V gene: TRBV28
CDR3 DNA: TGTGCCAGCAGTTATGGGATAGCGGGAGGCCGCCTCTACGAGCAGTACTTC
CDR3 protein: CASSYGIAGGRLYEQYF

clone size: once
J gene: TRBJ1-5
D gene: NA
V gene: TRBV7-2
CDR3 DNA: TGTGCCAGCAGCTCGGGAGCCGATAGCAATCAGCCCCAGCATTTT
CDR3 protein: CASSSGADSNQPQHF

clone size: NA
J gene: TRBJ1-5
D gene: TRBD1
V gene: TRBV2
CDR3 DNA: TGTGCCAGCAGTGCCAGGGGGAGATTCTATCAGCCCCAGCATTTT
CDR3 protein: CASSARGRFYQPQHF

clone size: NA
J gene: TRBJ2-3
D gene: TRBD2
V gene: TRBV10-3
CDR3 DNA: TGTGCCCTCAGTGAAACTAGCGGGGGGGGCACAGATACGCAGTATTTT
CDR3 protein: CALSETSGGGTDTQYF

clone size: NA
J gene: TRBJ1-1
D gene: TRBD1
V gene: TRBV9
CDR3 DNA: TGTGCCAGCAGCGTATCACAGGGGGCGGACGCTGAAGCTTTCTTT
CDR3 protein: CASSVSQGADAEAFF

clone size: NA
J gene: TRBJ1-1
D gene: NA
V gene: TRBV4-3
CDR3 DNA: TGCGCCAGCAGCCAAGGCAGGGCCCTGAACACTGAAGCTTTCTTT
CDR3 protein: CASSQGRALNTEAFF

clone size: NA
J gene: TRBJ2-7
D gene: NA
V gene: TRBV7-6
CDR3 DNA: TGTGCCAGCAGTCCCCCCTCGAGCTACGAGCAGTACTTC
CDR3 protein: CASSPPSSYEQYF

clone size: NA
J gene: TRBJ1-4
D gene: TRBD1
V gene: TRBV9
CDR3 DNA: TGTGCCAGCAGCGGAACAGGGGGCGGAGCGGCTAATGAAAAACTGTTTTTT
CDR3 protein: CASSGTGGGAANEKLFF

clone size: few
J gene: TRBJ2-6
D gene: NA
V gene: TRBV4-3
CDR3 DNA: TGCGCCAGCAGCCACGGTCAAGGCGGGGTATCTGGGGCCAACGTCCTGACTTTC
CDR3 protein: CASSHGQGGVSGANVLTF

clone size: NA
J gene: TRBJ1-2
D gene: NA
V gene: TRBV6-5
CDR3 DNA: TGTGCCAGCAGACAGGGACGGCTCTATGGCTACACCTTC
CDR3 protein: CASRQGRLYGYTF

clone size: NA
J gene: TRBJ2-3
D gene: NA
V gene: TRBV4-3
CDR3 DNA: TGCGCCAGCAGCCAAGACCCGACTAGCACAGATACGCAGTATTTT
CDR3 protein: CASSQDPTSTDTQYF

clone size: NA
J gene: TRBJ1-2
D gene: NA
V gene: TRBV7-2
CDR3 DNA: TGTGCCAGCAGCTTAAACAGGGAGGGGCTCTATGGCTACACCTTC
CDR3 protein: CASSLNREGLYGYTF

clone size: NA
J gene: TRBJ2-1
D gene: TRBD2
V gene: TRBV19
CDR3 DNA: TGTGCCAGTAGTATTGGAGTAGCGGGGTTAGATGAGCAGTTCTTC
CDR3 protein: CASSIGVAGLDEQFF

clone size: NA
J gene: TRBJ2-7
D gene: TRBD2
V gene: TRBV4-2
CDR3 DNA: TGTGCCAGCAGCCAAGTTTCCCCCGGCGGGGGTGGCGAGCAGTACTTC
CDR3 protein: CASSQVSPGGGGEQYF

clone size: NA
J gene: TRBJ2-7
D gene: NA
V gene: TRBV6-5
CDR3 DNA: TGTGCCAGCAGTACCCGGGCCCCGGGGGAGCAGTACTTC
CDR3 protein: CASSTRAPGEQYF

clone size: NA
J gene: TRBJ2-2
D gene: NA
V gene: TRBV5-1
CDR3 DNA: TGCGCCAGCAGCTTGGTTATGGGGGAGCTGTTTTTT
CDR3 protein: CASSLVMGELFF

clone size: NA
J gene: TRBJ2-7
D gene: TRBD1
V gene: TRBV7-6
CDR3 DNA: TGTGCCAGCAGCCCCTCGACAGGGGCCTACGAGCAGTACTTC
CDR3 protein: CASSPSTGAYEQYF

clone size: NA
J gene: TRBJ1-3
D gene: NA
V gene: TRBV4-1
CDR3 DNA: TGCGCCAGCAGCCAAGATCCGGGGACTGGAAACACCATATATTTT
CDR3 protein: CASSQDPGTGNTIYF

clone size: once
J gene: TRBJ2-7
D gene: TRBD2
V gene: TRBV18
CDR3 DNA: TGTGCCAGCTCACCCGGGACTACCTACGAGCAGTACTTC
CDR3 protein: CASSPGTTYEQYF

clone size: NA
J gene: TRBJ2-1
D gene: TRBD2
V gene: TRBV7-3
CDR3 DNA: TGTGCCAGCAGCTTACTAGCGGACTCCTACAATGAGCAGTTCTTC
CDR3 protein: CASSLLADSYNEQFF

clone size: NA
J gene: TRBJ2-7
D gene: TRBD1
V gene: TRBV11-3
CDR3 DNA: TGTGCCAGCAGCATCCTCGGACAGGGACCAACCGAGCAGTACTTC
CDR3 protein: CASSILGQGPTEQYF

clone size: once
J gene: TRBJ1-2
D gene: TRBD1
V gene: TRBV9
CDR3 DNA: TGTGCCAGCAGCGTCGGACAGGACCAAGCTAACTATGGCTACACCTTC
CDR3 protein: CASSVGQDQANYGYTF

clone size: NA
J gene: TRBJ2-2
D gene: TRBD1
V gene: TRBV5-1
CDR3 DNA: TGCGCCAGCAGCTTGGCGGTTTGGGACAGTACCCTGAACACCGGGGAGCTGTTTTTT
CDR3 protein: CASSLAVWDSTLNTGELFF

clone size: NA
J gene: TRBJ2-2
D gene: NA
V gene: TRBV5-5
CDR3 DNA: TGTGCCAGCAGCTCCGGGGGTCCGAACACCGGGGAGCTGTTTTTT
CDR3 protein: CASSSGGPNTGELFF

clone size: NA
J gene: TRBJ2-2
D gene: NA
V gene: TRBV18
CDR3 DNA: TGTGCCAGCTCACCACTCTTTCAGGGTATCACCGGGGAGCTGTTTTTT
CDR3 protein: CASSPLFQGITGELFF

clone size: NA
J gene: TRBJ1-1
D gene: NA
V gene: TRBV5-6
CDR3 DNA: TGTGCCAGCAGCTTTCGGGGGACGACTGAAGCTTTCTTT
CDR3 protein: CASSFRGTTEAFF

clone size: once
J gene: TRBJ2-1
D gene: NA
V gene: TRBV5-4
CDR3 DNA: TGTGCCAGCAGCACCCAGCTAGCGAGTGAGCAGTTCTTC
CDR3 protein: CASSTQLASEQFF

clone size: NA
J gene: TRBJ1-2
D gene: TRBD1
V gene: TRBV29-1
CDR3 DNA: TGCAGCGTTGAAGAACCTCTGGACAGGGGAGACTATGGCTACACCTTC
CDR3 protein: CSVEEPLDRGDYGYTF

clone size: NA
J gene: TRBJ1-2
D gene: TRBD1
V gene: TRBV7-9
CDR3 DNA: TGTGCCAGCAGCTTAAGGGGGCTCGTCGACTATGGCTACACCTTC
CDR3 protein: CASSLRGLVDYGYTF

clone size: NA
J gene: TRBJ2-5
D gene: NA
V gene: TRBV6-6
CDR3 DNA: TGTGCCAGCAGTGACCGGGGAGAGACCCAGTACTTC
CDR3 protein: CASSDRGETQYF

clone size: NA
J gene: TRBJ1-6
D gene: TRBD1
V gene: TRBV5-4
CDR3 DNA: TGTGCCAGCACTCCGGGACAGGGTTCATATAATTCACCCCTCCACTTT
CDR3 protein: CASTPGQGSYNSPLHF

clone size: NA
J gene: TRBJ2-2
D gene: TRBD1
V gene: TRBV28
CDR3 DNA: TGTGCCAGCAGCCTAATTTCGGGACAGGGAGCCGGGGAGCTGTTTTTT
CDR3 protein: CASSLISGQGAGELFF

clone size: NA
J gene: TRBJ1-1
D gene: TRBD1
V gene: TRBV7-2
CDR3 DNA: TGTGCCAGCAGCAAAAGGACAGGGGATGGTGCTGAAGCTTTCTTT
CDR3 protein: CASSKRTGDGAEAFF

clone size: once
J gene: TRBJ2-5
D gene: NA
V gene: TRBV5-1
CDR3 DNA: TGCGCCAGCATGGGGCCTAGTTACCTCCAAGAGACCCAGTACTTC
CDR3 protein: CASMGPSYLQETQYF

clone size: NA
J gene: TRBJ2-3
D gene: TRBD2
V gene: TRBV2
CDR3 DNA: TGTGCCAGCAGACCTAGCGGGGAGAGCACAGATACGCAGTATTTT
CDR3 protein: CASRPSGESTDTQYF

clone size: NA
J gene: TRBJ1-1
D gene: TRBD1
V gene: TRBV7-9
CDR3 DNA: TGTGCCAGCAGCCCGACAGGGCGATACACTGAAGCTTTCTTT
CDR3 protein: CASSPTGRYTEAFF

clone size: NA
J gene: TRBJ2-3
D gene: NA
V gene: TRBV6-5
CDR3 DNA: TGTGCCAGCAGTTACGGGGAGGCAGATACGCAGTATTTT
CDR3 protein: CASSYGEADTQYF

clone size: NA
J gene: TRBJ2-3
D gene: TRBD2
V gene: TRBV4-1
CDR3 DNA: TGCGCCAGCAGCCAAGTCCTAGCGGGAGACTCAGATACGCAGTATTTT
CDR3 protein: CASSQVLAGDSDTQYF

clone size: NA
J gene: TRBJ1-6
D gene: TRBD1
V gene: TRBV18
CDR3 DNA: TGTGCCAGCTCAGCAGGGACAGGGTTTAGGAATTCACCCCTCCACTTT
CDR3 protein: CASSAGTGFRNSPLHF

clone size: NA
J gene: TRBJ2-2
D gene: NA
V gene: TRBV4-3
CDR3 DNA: TGCGCCAGCAGCCAAGATCTCGCGGGGGCGGCGACGGTGGGGGAGCTGTTTTTT
CDR3 protein: CASSQDLAGAATVGELFF

clone size: NA
J gene: TRBJ2-3
D gene: NA
V gene: TRBV13
CDR3 DNA: TGTGCCAGCAGCTTCGCGGGGAACCCAGATACGCAGTATTTT
CDR3 protein: CASSFAGNPDTQYF

clone size: NA
J gene: TRBJ2-1
D gene: NA
V gene: TRBV6-1
CDR3 DNA: TGTGCCAGCAGTGGCGGACAGGAGGGGGGAGAGCAGTTCTTC
CDR3 protein: CASSGGQEGGEQFF